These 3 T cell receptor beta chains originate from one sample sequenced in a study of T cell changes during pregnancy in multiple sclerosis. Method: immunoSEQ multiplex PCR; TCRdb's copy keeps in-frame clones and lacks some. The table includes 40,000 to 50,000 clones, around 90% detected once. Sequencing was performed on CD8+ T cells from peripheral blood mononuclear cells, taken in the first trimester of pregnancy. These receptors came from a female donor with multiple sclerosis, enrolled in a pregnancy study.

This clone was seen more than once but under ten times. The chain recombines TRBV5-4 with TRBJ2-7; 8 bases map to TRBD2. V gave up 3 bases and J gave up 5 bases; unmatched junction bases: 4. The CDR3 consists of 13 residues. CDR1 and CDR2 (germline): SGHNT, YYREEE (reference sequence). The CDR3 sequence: CASSSGLENEQYF. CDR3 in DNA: TGTGCCAGCAGCTCGGGACTAGAGAACGAGCAGTACTTC. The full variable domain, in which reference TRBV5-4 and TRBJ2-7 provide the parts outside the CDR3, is ETGVTQSPTHLIKTRGQQVTLRCSSQSGHNTVSWYQQALGQGPQFIFQYYREEENGRGNFPPRFSGLQFPNYSSELNVNALELDDSALYLCASSSGLENEQYFGPGTRLTVT.

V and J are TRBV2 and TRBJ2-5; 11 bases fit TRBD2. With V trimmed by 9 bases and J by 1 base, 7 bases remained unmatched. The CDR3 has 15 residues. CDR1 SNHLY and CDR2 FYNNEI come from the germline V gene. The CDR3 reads CASLSLAGGQETQYF. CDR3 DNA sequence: TGTGCCAGTCTCTCTCTAGCGGGGGGCCAAGAGACCCAGTACTTC.

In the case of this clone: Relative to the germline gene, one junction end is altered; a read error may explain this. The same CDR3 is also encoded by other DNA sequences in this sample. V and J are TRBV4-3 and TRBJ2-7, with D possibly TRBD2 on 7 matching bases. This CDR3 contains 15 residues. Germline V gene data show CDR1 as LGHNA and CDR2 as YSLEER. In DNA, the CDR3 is TGCGCCAGTAGCCCCTTAGGGGGGGGGCCGAGCGAGCAGTACTTC. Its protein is CASSPLGGGPSEQYF.